A selection of T cell receptor beta chains follows, all from one sample in a study of T cell repertoires in cytomegalovirus infection. MiXCR, applied by TCRdb to the reads, yields one record per CDR3 protein. The data contain 150,000 to 200,000 distinct CDR3 sequences, 8% to 10% of them singletons. Sequencing was carried out using PBMCs. These receptors all come from a human donor in good health (CMV status not recorded). Some clones in this sample may be carry-over from other donors' samples. The CDR3 runs from the conserved cysteine through the conserved F or W.

>TRBJ1-1|14|TRBV7-2
CASSRGQGRTEAFF
>TRBJ2-1|14|TRBV29-1
CSVATSGSYNEQFF
>TRBJ2-5|14|TRBV6-1
CASLRGAPQETQYF
>TRBJ2-5|12|TRBV27
CASTLGEETQYF
>TRBJ2-3|15|TRBV23-1
CASSQSSGCTDTQYF
>TRBJ2-5|17|TRBV7-2
CASSLDGTTYLQETQYF
>TRBJ2-1|14|TRBV7-2
CASSKWGPYNEQFF
>TRBJ2-1|14|TRBV25-1
CASSARRDRNEQFF
>TRBJ2-4|14|TRBV19
CASTPRGRGNIQYF
>TRBJ1-1|12|TRBV7-1
CVSSYGNTEAFF
>TRBJ1-1|15|TRBV18
CASSLKGQVGTEAFF